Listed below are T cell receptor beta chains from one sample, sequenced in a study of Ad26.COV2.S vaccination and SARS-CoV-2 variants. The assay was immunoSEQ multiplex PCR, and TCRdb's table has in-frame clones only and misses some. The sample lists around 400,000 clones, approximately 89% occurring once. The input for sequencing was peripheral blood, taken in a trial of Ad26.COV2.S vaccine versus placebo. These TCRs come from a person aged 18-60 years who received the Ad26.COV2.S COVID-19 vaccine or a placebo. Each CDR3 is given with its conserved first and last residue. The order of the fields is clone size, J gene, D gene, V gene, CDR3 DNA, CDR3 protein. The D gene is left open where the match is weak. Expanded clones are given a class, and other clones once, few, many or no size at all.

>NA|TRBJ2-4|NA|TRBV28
TGTGCCAGCAGCAACATCCAAGCCAAAAACATTCAGTACTTC
CASSNIQAKNIQYF
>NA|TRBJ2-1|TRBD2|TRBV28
TGTGCCAGCAGACTCCTCGGCGGGGGGGCTGGCAATGAGCAGTTCTTC
CASRLLGGGAGNEQFF
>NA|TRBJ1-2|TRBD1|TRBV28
TGTGCCAGCAGTTTAGGTAGTACAGGGGTGGGGTATGGCTACACCTTC
CASSLGSTGVGYGYTF
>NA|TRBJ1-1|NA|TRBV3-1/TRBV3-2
TGTGCCAGCAGCCAAATACTCCTGTCCCGGGCGCCGGGTACTGAAGCTTTCTTT
CASSQILLSRAPGTEAFF
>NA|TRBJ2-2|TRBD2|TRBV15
TGTGCCACCAGCAGAGATCCCAGCGGGAGTTGGGTCGGGGAGCTGTTTTTT
CATSRDPSGSWVGELFF
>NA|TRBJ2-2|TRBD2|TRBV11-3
TGTGCCAGCAGCTTACGGGGGGCGAACACCGGGGAGCTGTTTTTT
CASSLRGANTGELFF
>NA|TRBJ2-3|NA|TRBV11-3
TGTGCCAGCGGGTCCGGATATACGCAGTATTTT
CASGSGYTQYF
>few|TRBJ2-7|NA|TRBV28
TGTGCCACTACCAGCTCCTACGAGCAGTACTTC
CATTSSYEQYF
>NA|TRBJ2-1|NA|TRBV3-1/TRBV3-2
TGTGCCAGCAGCCGAGAGCCTACGATTGCTGAGCAGTTCTTC
CASSREPTIAEQFF
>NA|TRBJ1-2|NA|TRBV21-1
TGTGCCAGCAGCAGGGACGGGAACTATGGCTACACCTTC
CASSRDGNYGYTF
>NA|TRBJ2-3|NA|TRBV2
TGTGCCAGCAGTGGTAGGGGGGGGTCTAGCACAGATACGCAGTATTTT
CASSGRGGSSTDTQYF
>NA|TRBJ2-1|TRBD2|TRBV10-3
TGTGCCATCAGTCCCGGGACTAGCGGGAGAGGGTACAATGAGCAGTTCTTC
CAISPGTSGRGYNEQFF
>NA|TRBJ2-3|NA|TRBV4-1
TGCGCCAGCGCGTCTTGGGGCGGAGATACGCAGTATTTT
CASASWGGDTQYF
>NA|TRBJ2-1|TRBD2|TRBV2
TGTGCCAGCAGTGAAGGAAGACTAGCGGGCTCCAATGAGCAGTTCTTC
CASSEGRLAGSNEQFF
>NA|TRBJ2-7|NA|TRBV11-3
TGTGCCAGCAGCTTCTCCGGGGGCGAGCAGTACTTC
CASSFSGGEQYF
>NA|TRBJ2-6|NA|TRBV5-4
TGTGCCAGCAGCTTTGGTGGGGCCAACGTCCTGACTTTC
CASSFGGANVLTF
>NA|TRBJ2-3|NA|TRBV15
TGTGCCACCAGCAGTCGCTATCCAGATACGCAGTATTTT
CATSSRYPDTQYF
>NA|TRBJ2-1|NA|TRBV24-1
TGTGCCACCAGTGGGCTCAATGAGCAGTTCTTC
CATSGLNEQFF
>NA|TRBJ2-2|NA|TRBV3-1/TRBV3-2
TGTGCCAGCAGCCCTACAAGGCGGAGCGGGGAGCTGTTTTTT
CASSPTRRSGELFF
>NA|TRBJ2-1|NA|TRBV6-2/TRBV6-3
TGTGCCAGCAGTCCGCCGGGGAAGCATGAGCAGTTCTTC
CASSPPGKHEQFF
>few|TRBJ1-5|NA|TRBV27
TGTGCCAGCAGCCAAGACCGGCGCGGTCAGCCCCAGCATTTT
CASSQDRRGQPQHF
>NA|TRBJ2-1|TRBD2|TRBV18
TGTGCCAGCTCATCCCTAGCGGCTAACTCCTACAATGAGCAGTTCTTC
CASSSLAANSYNEQFF
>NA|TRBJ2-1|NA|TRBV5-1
TGCGCCAGCAGCTTGAGGGGGGGGGCCCCCTACAATGAGCAGTTCTTC
CASSLRGGAPYNEQFF
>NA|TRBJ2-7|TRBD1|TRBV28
TGTGCCAGTACTAGACAGGGATCCTCCTACGAGCAGTACTTC
CASTRQGSSYEQYF
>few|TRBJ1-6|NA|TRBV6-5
TGTGCCAGCAGTTACGGTCGAAATAATTCACCCCTCCACTTT
CASSYGRNNSPLHF
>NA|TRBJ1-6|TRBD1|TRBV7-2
TGTGCCAGCAGCTTACAGGGGGCTTCACCCCTCCACTTT
CASSLQGASPLHF
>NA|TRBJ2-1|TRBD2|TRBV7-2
TGTGCCAGCAGCTTATTCGTAGCGGGCTCCTACAATGAGCAGTTCTTC
CASSLFVAGSYNEQFF
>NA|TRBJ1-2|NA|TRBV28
TGTGCCAGCACCCCTACCCACGGGAGGACAGTTTTTAACTATGGCTACACCTTC
CASTPTHGRTVFNYGYTF
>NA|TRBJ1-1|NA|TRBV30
TGTGCCTGGAGTGTACTGTCAGTGAACACTGAAGCTTTCTTT
CAWSVLSVNTEAFF
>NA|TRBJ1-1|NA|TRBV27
TGTGCCAGCAGTTTTAGGGGTGGGGGGAACACTGAAGCTTTCTTT
CASSFRGGGNTEAFF
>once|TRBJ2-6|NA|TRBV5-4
TGTGCCAGCAGCTTTACAGGGCCTGGGGCCAACGTCCTGACTTTC
CASSFTGPGANVLTF
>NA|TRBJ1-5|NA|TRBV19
TGTGCCAGTAGTCTACTAGCCGTGACACAAACAGGTAGACAGCCCCAGCATTTT
CASSLLAVTQTGRQPQHF
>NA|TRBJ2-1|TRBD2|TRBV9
TGTGCCAGCAGCGCCGAAGCTAGCGGGTACTACAATGAGCAGTTCTTC
CASSAEASGYYNEQFF
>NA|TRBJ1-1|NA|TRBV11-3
TGTGCCAGCAGCCCCCTGTCCCAGCGAGGAACTGAAGCTTTCTTT
CASSPLSQRGTEAFF
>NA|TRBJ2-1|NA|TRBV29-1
TGCAGCGTTAGCGCTGCTTACAATGAGCAGTTCTTC
CSVSAAYNEQFF
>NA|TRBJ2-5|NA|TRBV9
TGTGCCAGCAGCGTAGGGCAAGAGACCCAGTACTTC
CASSVGQETQYF
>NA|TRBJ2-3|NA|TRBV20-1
TGCAGTGCTAGTGATTCGTCGGGACACACAGATACGCAGTATTTT
CSASDSSGHTDTQYF
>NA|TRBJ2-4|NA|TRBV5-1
TGCGCCAGCAGCTTGGGCGCCGGGAGTCCATTTTTAGCCAAAAACATTCAGTACTTC
CASSLGAGSPFLAKNIQYF
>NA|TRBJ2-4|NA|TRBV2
TGTGCCAGCAGTGGTACGGGACACCGAAACATTCAGTACTTC
CASSGTGHRNIQYF
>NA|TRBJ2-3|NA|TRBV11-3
TGTGCCAGCAGCTTAGATCTGACAGACACAGATACGCAGTATTTT
CASSLDLTDTDTQYF
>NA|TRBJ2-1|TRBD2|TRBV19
TGTGCCAGTAGTATAACAGCGGGAAGCTCCTACAATGAGCAGTTCTTC
CASSITAGSSYNEQFF
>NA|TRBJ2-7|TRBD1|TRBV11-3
TGTGCCAGCAGCCGGACAGGGTCCGAGCAGTACTTC
CASSRTGSEQYF
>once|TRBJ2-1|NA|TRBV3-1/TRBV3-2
TGTGCCAGCAGCCAAGCGGGACCCTTCAATGAGCAGTTCTTC
CASSQAGPFNEQFF
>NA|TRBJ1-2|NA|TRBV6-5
TGTGCCGCTTCGGGACGGAACTATGGCTACACCTTC
CAASGRNYGYTF
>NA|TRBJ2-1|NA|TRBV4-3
TGCGCCAGCAGCCATTTAAATAGGGCCCGAGGAGATGAGCAGTTCTTC
CASSHLNRARGDEQFF
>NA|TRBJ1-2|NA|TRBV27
TGTGCCAGCAGTTCCCTCGGGGCTCACTATGGCTACACCTTC
CASSSLGAHYGYTF
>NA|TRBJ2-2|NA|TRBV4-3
TGCGCCAGCAGCCTTCAGTTGGGCGGGGAGCTGTTTTTT
CASSLQLGGELFF
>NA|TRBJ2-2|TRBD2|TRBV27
TGTGCCAGCAGTTTACGCCTAGCGGGACTCACCGGGGAGCTGTTTTTT
CASSLRLAGLTGELFF
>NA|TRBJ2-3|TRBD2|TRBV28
TGTGCCAGCAGTTTCCCGGGAGGGTCTGGGACAGATACGCAGTATTTT
CASSFPGGSGTDTQYF
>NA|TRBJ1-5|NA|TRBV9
TGTGCCAGCAGCGTAGGATCGGGTGGGGGAACCCAGGGCAATCAGCCCCAGCATTTT
CASSVGSGGGTQGNQPQHF
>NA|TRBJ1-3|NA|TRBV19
TGTGCCAGTAGTATTTATGGGAGCTCTGGAAACACCATATATTTT
CASSIYGSSGNTIYF
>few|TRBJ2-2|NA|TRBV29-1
TGCAGCGTAGAATTTCGGGGTCAGGGGACCGGGGAGCTGTTTTTT
CSVEFRGQGTGELFF
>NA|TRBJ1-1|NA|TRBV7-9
TGTGCCAGCAGCGGTTATCGAAGTGACACTGAAGCTTTCTTT
CASSGYRSDTEAFF
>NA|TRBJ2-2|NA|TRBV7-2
TGTGCCAGCAGCTTAGCGAGAGGGAGAGGGCTGTTTTTT
CASSLARGRGLFF
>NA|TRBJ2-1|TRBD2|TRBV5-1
TGCGCCAGCAGCGGGAGCGGGGAAACCTACAATGAGCAGTTCTTC
CASSGSGETYNEQFF
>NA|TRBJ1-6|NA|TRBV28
TGTGCCAGCAGTTTACGCCCGGGACGGTCTACCAACCTCCACTTT
CASSLRPGRSTNLHF
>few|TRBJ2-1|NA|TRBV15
TGTGCCACCAGTGAGTCGGGAACTGGGACCCGCAGGTCCAATGAGCAGTTCTTC
CATSESGTGTRRSNEQFF
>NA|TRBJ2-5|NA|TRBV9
TGTGCCAGCAGCGTAGGACTACAAGAGACCCAGTACTTC
CASSVGLQETQYF
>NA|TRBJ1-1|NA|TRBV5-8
TGTGCCAGCAGCTTGGCCAGGGCTACAGCTTTCTTT
CASSLARATAFF
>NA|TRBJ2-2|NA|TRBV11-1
TGTGCCAGCAGCTTGGTGGCCGGGGAGCTGTTTTTT
CASSLVAGELFF